What follows are 26 T cell receptor beta chains derived from one specimen sequenced in a study of technical replicates of blood from a few donors. Assay used: immunoSEQ multiplex PCR; TCRdb lists only in-frame clones, some missing. The profile shows under 90,000 clones, around 96% of them singletons. The specimen sequenced was T cells isolated from PBMCs. The receptors were gathered from a human donor in good health.

This chain joins TRBV4-2 and TRBJ2-7; 12 bases fit TRBD2. Germline CDR1 and CDR2: LGHNA and YNFKEQ. V dropped 6 bases and J dropped 1; count of bases not matched to a gene: 4. This CDR3 region has 15 residues. CDR3 sequence reads: CASSPGLAGSYEQYF. The DNA of the CDR3 is TGTGCCAGCAGTCCCGGACTAGCGGGATCCTACGAGCAGTACTTC.

In DNA, the CDR3 is TGTGCCAGCCGAGCCGGGACAGACTATGGCTACACCTTC. Amino acids: CASRAGTDYGYTF. This chain connects TRBV25-1 to TRBJ1-2; 7 bases align to TRBD1. The germline gives CDR1 MGHDK, CDR2 SYGVNS. The V gene end was trimmed by 8 bases and the J gene end by 3 bases; junction bases not matched to a gene: 6. The CDR3 runs 13 residues.

CDR3 residues: CASSPRDRGYEKLFF. CDR3 sequence (DNA): TGCGCCAGCAGCCCACGGGACAGGGGCTATGAAAAACTGTTTTTT. This chain connects TRBV4-1 to TRBJ1-4; 10 bases fit TRBD1. The ends lost 4 bases at V and 6 bases at J; junction bases unmatched: 5. The CDR3 covers 15 residues. Germline V lookup: CDR1 MGHRA, CDR2 YSYEKL.

This clone occurred once. The chain links TRBV2 to TRBJ2-5; tentatively, D is TRBD2 (7 bases). Germline V lookup: CDR1 SNHLY, CDR2 FYNNEI. The CDR3 has 15 residues. Trimming took off 8 bases at V and 2 bases at J, with 18 bases between the two ends. This chain's CDR3 is CASVISGGSQETQYF. The CDR3 DNA sequence: TGTGCCAGCGTTATTTCGGGGGGCTCTCAAGAGACCCAGTACTTC. The full variable domain, completed using reference TRBV2 and TRBJ2-5, is EPEVTQTPSHQVTQMGQEVILRCVPISNHLYFYWYRQILGQKVEFLVSFYNNEISEKSEIFDDQFSVERPDGSNFTLKIRSTKLEDSAMYFCASVISGGSQETQYFGPGTRLLVL.

V usage is TRBV18 and J usage is TRBJ2-5; no clear D gene. The CDR3 contains 13 residues. Per the germline V gene, CDR1 is KGHSH and CDR2 is LQKENI. Trimming stripped 2 bases from V and 2 bases from J, with 6 bases between. CDR3 protein: CASSPISQETQYF. The CDR3 bases are TGTGCCAGCTCACCAATTTCTCAAGAGACCCAGTACTTC.

The chain combines TRBV27 with TRBJ2-7; maybe TRBD2 (7 bases). V lost 7 bases and J lost 3, with 19 bases in between. Germline V lookup: CDR1 MNHEY, CDR2 SMNVEV (reference sequence). The CDR3 sequence is 15 residues long. CDR3 nucleotide sequence: TGTGCCAGCAAGTTGGGTGGAGGGGGGGTCTACGAGCAGTACTTC. This gives the protein CASKLGGGGVYEQYF.

This sequence joins TRBV13 and TRBJ2-1; TRBD2 matches 9 bases. Germline trimming cut 2 bases from V and 8 bases from J; bases unmatched to any gene: 7. Germline V gene sequence: CDR1 PRHDT, CDR2 FYEKMQ (reference sequence). The CDR3 has 15 amino acids. The CDR3 coding sequence is TGTGCCAGCAGCTTACTTGCGGGGGGGAGGGATGAGCAGTTCTTC. This translates into CASSLLAGGRDEQFF.

The chain employs TRBV6-4 and TRBJ1-2; 11 bases map to TRBD1. The CDR3 contains 15 residues. Germline CDR1 reads MRHNA; CDR2 reads SNTAGT. V lost 8 bases, J lost 2 bases, and 7 bases stayed unmatched. CDR3 nucleotides: TGTGCCAGCTTTCGAGGACAGGGGGCGAACTATGGCTACACCTTC. It yields the protein CASFRGQGANYGYTF.

This rearrangement joins TRBV27 to TRBJ1-5; maybe TRBD1 (6 bases). V lost 5 bases, J lost 3 bases, and 14 bases lay in between. The germline V gene encodes CDR1 MNHEY and CDR2 SMNVEV (reference sequence). The CDR3 runs 15 residues. CDR3 sequence (DNA): TGTGCCAGCAGTAACCTACAGGGCCCCAATCAGCCCCAGCATTTT. Protein: CASSNLQGPNQPQHF.

This chain uses TRBV7-9 with TRBJ2-5; D might be TRBD2 (6 bases). V lost 5 bases, J lost 2 bases, and 15 bases lay in between. CDR1 and CDR2 (germline): SEHNR, FQNEAQ (reference sequence). This CDR3 comprises 15 residues. The CDR3 is CASSTKWGEQETQYF. CDR3 DNA: TGTGCCAGCAGCACGAAGTGGGGGGAACAAGAGACCCAGTACTTC.

The rearrangement joins TRBV7-8 to TRBJ1-5; D perhaps matches TRBD1 (5 bases). The CDR3 extends over 14 amino acids. Germline CDR1 reads SGHVS; CDR2 reads FQNEAQ. Deletions cut 1 base from V and 7 bases from J, with 11 bases between. The DNA for the CDR3 is TGTGCCAGCAGCTTAGGGACATCAAGGCAGCCCCAGCATTTT. Translation: CASSLGTSRQPQHF. Drawing the rest from reference TRBV7-8 and TRBJ1-5, the complete variable domain is GAGVSQSPRYKVAKRGQDVALRCDPISGHVSLFWYQQALGQGPEFLTYFQNEAQLDKSGLPSDRFFAERPEGSVSTLKIQRTQQEDSAVYLCASSLGTSRQPQHFGDGTRLSIL.

The J gene is TRBJ2-7, the V gene TRBV7-9; 8 positions agree with TRBD1. Unmatched junction bases numbered 7, after V lost 4 bases and J lost 5 bases. Germline CDR1 and CDR2: SEHNR and FQNEAQ (reference sequence). The CDR3 is 14 amino acids. CDR3 sequence: CASSWDRSLDEQYF. The CDR3 DNA sequence: TGTGCCAGCAGCTGGGACAGGTCCCTGGACGAGCAGTACTTC.

The V gene is TRBV11-3, the J gene TRBJ1-6, with D unclear. Germline values: CDR1 SGHNT, CDR2 YENEEA. The CDR3 consists of 15 residues. Deletions cut 1 base from V and 3 bases from J, with 7 bases between. CDR3 amino acids: CASSLAGGYNSPLHF. DNA for the CDR3: TGTGCCAGCAGCTTAGCCGGCGGCTATAATTCACCCCTCCACTTT. Supplemented by reference TRBV11-3 and TRBJ1-6, the full variable domain reads EAGVVQSPRYKIIEKKQPVAFWCNPISGHNTLYWYLQNLGQGPELLIRYENEEAVDDSQLPKDRFSAERLKGVDSTLKIQPAELGDSAVYLCASSLAGGYNSPLHFGNGTRLTVT.

V usage is TRBV7-8 and J usage is TRBJ1-2, with D perhaps matching TRBD1 (6 bases). The V and J ends lost 1 base and 4 bases respectively, with 25 bases between them. Germline CDR1 is SGHVS and CDR2 is FQNEAQ. The CDR3 has 19 amino acids. The DNA of the CDR3 is TGTGCCAGCAGCTTAGAATGGGGGCAAGAGATCGGGCCCCGCTATGGCTACACCTTC. Translation: CASSLEWGQEIGPRYGYTF.

The genes are TRBV5-6 and TRBJ1-2, with a weak D call TRBD1 (6 bases). Germline loops: CDR1 SGHDT, CDR2 YYEEEE. Trimming shortened V by 8 bases and J by 0 bases, and 11 bases separated the two germline ends. The CDR3 contains 13 residues. CDR3 coding DNA: TGTGCCAGTCAGGACAGCACTAACTATGGCTACACCTTC. Translating it yields CASQDSTNYGYTF. Filled out from reference TRBV5-6 and TRBJ1-2, the complete variable domain reads DAGVTQSPTHLIKTRGQQVTLRCSPKSGHDTVSWYQQALGQGPQFIFQYYEEEERQRGNFPDRFSGHQFPNYSSELNVNALLLGDSALYLCASQDSTNYGYTFGSGTRLTVV.

The chain has TRBV5-1 and TRBJ2-5, with 8 positions matching TRBD2. Trimming at V came to 0 bases and at J to 3 bases, leaving 10 bases not matched to a gene. This CDR3 is built from 17 residues. Germline CDR1 is SGHRS and CDR2 is YFSETQ. For the CDR3, the DNA is TGCGCCAGCAGCTTGGCGTTCTCGCGGGAGGTCAAAGAGACCCAGTACTTC. Translating gives CASSLAFSREVKETQYF.

V gene TRBV6-4 combines with J gene TRBJ2-2; no clear D gene. This CDR3 spans 13 amino acids. Germline CDR1 reads MRHNA; CDR2 reads SNTAGT. V lost 1 base and J lost 6, with 6 bases in between. CDR3 DNA: TGTGCCAGCAGTGACTTTGAGGCCGGGGAGCTGTTTTTT. Translating gives CASSDFEAGELFF.

The V gene is TRBV6-4, the J gene TRBJ2-4; D may be TRBD2 (5 bases). The V gene's germline CDR1 is MRHNA and CDR2 SNTAGT. The CDR3 runs to 16 residues. CDR3 sequence reads: CAFLGLADLAKNIQYF. In DNA, the CDR3 is TGTGCTTTCCTGGGCCTAGCCGACCTAGCCAAAAACATTCAGTACTTC.

This clone was seen just once. V and J are TRBV18 and TRBJ2-4, with 8 bases matching TRBD1. V dropped 0 bases and J dropped 6; count of bases not matched to a gene: 10. CDR1 KGHSH and CDR2 LQKENI come from the germline V gene. The length of the CDR3 is 17 residues. This CDR3 reads CASSPPNHQGQGNIQYF. The CDR3 DNA follows: TGTGCCAGCTCACCACCAAATCATCAAGGACAGGGAAACATTCAGTACTTC.

CDR3 coding DNA: TGTGCCAGCAGTGAATACCCGGGTGCTCTAGCCAAAAACATTCAGTACTTC. Translating it yields CASSEYPGALAKNIQYF. The J gene is TRBJ2-4, the V gene TRBV28; D is uncertain. CDR1 is MDHEN, CDR2 SYDVKM, per germline. V lost 5 bases and J lost 0, with 17 bases in between. The CDR3 covers 17 residues.

The CDR3 DNA reads as TGCGCCAGCAGCTGGGGGGGGGAAGAGCAGTACTTC. Its protein product is CASSWGGEEQYF. This rearrangement joins TRBV5-1 to TRBJ2-7, with 7 bases aligning to TRBD2. Trimming took 3 bases from V and 7 from J; bases not matched to a gene: 4. The CDR3 consists of 12 residues. Germline CDR1 reads SGHRS; CDR2 reads YFSETQ.

The chain employs TRBV30 and TRBJ1-5; perhaps TRBD1 as D (6 bases). CDR1 GTSNPN and CDR2 SVGIG come from the germline V gene (reference sequence). The CDR3 extends over 17 amino acids. Trimming shortened V by 1 base and J by 4 bases, and 20 bases separated the two germline ends. The CDR3 loop is CAWSARGGVVSNQPQHF. The CDR3 DNA sequence: TGTGCCTGGAGTGCTAGGGGGGGGGTTGTCTCAAATCAGCCCCAGCATTTT.

J is TRBJ2-3 and V is TRBV20-1, with no clear D. The V end lost 2 bases, the J end lost 6 bases, and 6 bases lay between the germline ends. The CDR3 loop spans 11 amino acids. Germline V gene data show CDR1 as DFQATT and CDR2 as SNEGSKA (reference sequence). The CDR3 sequence: CSARRFDTQYF. CDR3 in DNA: TGCAGTGCTAGACGTTTCGATACGCAGTATTTT.

V and J are TRBV2 and TRBJ2-3; the D gene is possibly TRBD2 (6 bases). In germline, CDR1 is SNHLY, CDR2 FYNNEI. The V end was cut by 9 bases, the J end by 12 bases, with 19 bases between. The CDR3 contains 12 residues. CDR3 amino acids: CASQMGTWGQYF. In nucleotides, the CDR3 is TGTGCCAGTCAAATGGGGACTTGGGGACAGTATTTT.

This sequence joins TRBV11-1 and TRBJ2-3; 8 bases agree with TRBD1. CDR1 SGHAT and CDR2 FQDESV come from the germline V gene (reference sequence). J gave up 0 bases and V 5 bases, and 10 bases lay outside the gene matches. This CDR3 is built from 17 residues. In nucleotides, the CDR3 is TGTGCCAGCAGCCCCACGGCGCAGGGGGCGAGCACAGATACGCAGTATTTT. It specifies CASSPTAQGASTDTQYF.

The chain uses TRBV19 and TRBJ1-5; D not resolved. Germline V gene lookup returns CDR1 LNHDA and CDR2 SQIVND (reference sequence). The V end lost 7 bases, the J end lost 3 bases, and 16 bases lay between the germline ends. This CDR3 contains 15 residues. The CDR3 nucleotides are TGTGCCAGTACCCTTCCGGGTTATTACAATCAGCCCCAGCATTTT. Protein sequence: CASTLPGYYNQPQHF.